The clone carrying this T cell receptor beta chain was seen at least ten times. Its antigen is not known. CDR3 size: 14 residues. V was cut by 3 bases and J by 7 bases, with 13 bases left in between. The study recruited healthy Caucasian donors from Russia who were aged about 6 to 90. This sample stems from a study of blood T cells in healthy people across ages. Together with a sample-barcoded 5' primer, a J-beta primer mix was included in a second PCR lasting roughly 6 to 12 cycles. TCRdb called the 5' RACE reads again in MiXCR, with one record for every CDR3 protein. The repertoire has approximately 810,000 distinct CDR3 sequences, 35% to 40% of them found once; the top ten carry 10% to 15%. General study results and limits: Per-million-T-cell TCR beta diversity fell roughly linearly with age. The long-lived group displayed more naive CD4+ cells, plus higher diversity, than the aged donors did.

The chain joins TRBV12-3 or TRBV12-4 to TRBJ1-5, with D perhaps matching TRBD1 (5 bases). The receptor was derived from a man younger than 35 in good health. Sequenced sample: blood. The CDR3 loop is CASSFGQGRQPQHF. For the CDR3, the DNA is TGTGCCAGCAGTTTCGGGCAGGGCCGGCAGCCCCAGCATTTT.